This T cell receptor (beta chain) was found in a study of blood T cell repertoires in COVID-19. This CDR3 has 15 amino acids. The V end lost 7 bases, the J end lost 2 bases, and 14 bases lay between the germline ends. Germline loops: CDR1 SNHLY, CDR2 FYNNEI. Sequencing used immunoSEQ multiplex PCR; TCRdb keeps in-frame clones, though not all of them. Of around 100,000 clones detected, 88% appear once; the ten largest clones hold about 3%. Sequencing was done on a sample of peripheral blood. The receptor comes from a human donor in a cohort sampled during active COVID-19. V and J are TRBV2 and TRBJ2-2; a possible D gene is TRBD1 (6 bases). As DNA, the CDR3 is TGTGCCAGCATAGAATGGGGGCTCAACACCGGGGAGCTGTTTTTT. It specifies CASIEWGLNTGELFF.